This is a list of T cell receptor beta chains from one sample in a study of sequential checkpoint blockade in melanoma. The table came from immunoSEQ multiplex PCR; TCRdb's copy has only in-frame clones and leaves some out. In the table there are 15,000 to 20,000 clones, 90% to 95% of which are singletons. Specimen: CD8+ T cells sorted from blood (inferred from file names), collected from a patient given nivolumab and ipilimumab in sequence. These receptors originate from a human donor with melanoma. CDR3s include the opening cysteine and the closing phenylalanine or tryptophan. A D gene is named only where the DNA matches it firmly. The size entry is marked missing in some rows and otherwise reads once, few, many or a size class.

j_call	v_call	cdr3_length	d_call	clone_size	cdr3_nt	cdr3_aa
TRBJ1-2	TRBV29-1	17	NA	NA	TGCAGCGTTGAAACGGCGCGCAGCGGAATCCATAACTATGGCTACACCTTC	CSVETARSGIHNYGYTF
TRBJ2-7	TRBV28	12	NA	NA	TGTGCCAGCAGTACCATACTCTACGAGCAGTACTTC	CASSTILYEQYF
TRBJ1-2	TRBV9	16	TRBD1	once	TGTGCCAGCAGCGTAGTTGGGACAGGGGAGCCCTATGGCTACACCTTC	CASSVVGTGEPYGYTF
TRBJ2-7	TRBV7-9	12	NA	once	TGTGCCAGCAGCTCTACCAACTACGAGCAGTACTTC	CASSSTNYEQYF
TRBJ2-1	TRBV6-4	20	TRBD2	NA	TGTGCCAGCAGTGGGTCAACAGGGGGCGAAGGACTAGCGGGAGTTGGCGAGCAGTTCTTC	CASSGSTGGEGLAGVGEQFF
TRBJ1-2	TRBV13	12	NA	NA	TGTGCCAGCAGCTTAGTAATTGATGGCTACACCTTC	CASSLVIDGYTF
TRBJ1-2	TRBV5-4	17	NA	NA	TGTGCCAGCAGCTTGGCGTTTTCAGGAATCCCTAACTATGGCTACACCTTC	CASSLAFSGIPNYGYTF
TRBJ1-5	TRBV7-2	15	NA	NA	TGTGCCAGCACCTTAGATGCGTATAGCAATCAGCCCCAGCATTTT	CASTLDAYSNQPQHF
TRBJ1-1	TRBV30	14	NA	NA	TGTGCCTGGAGCATGGAGGGGTATTTCACTGAAGCTTTCTTT	CAWSMEGYFTEAFF
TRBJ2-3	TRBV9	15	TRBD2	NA	TGTGCCAGCAGCGCGGGAAGCGGGGGGGCAGATACGCAGTATTTT	CASSAGSGGADTQYF
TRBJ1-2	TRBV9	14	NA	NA	TGTGCCAGCAGCGTTCCTGGGGAGGCCTATGGCTACACCTTC	CASSVPGEAYGYTF
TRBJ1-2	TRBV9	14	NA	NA	TGTGCCAGCAGCGTAGGAGGAGGGACGAGGGGCTACACCTTC	CASSVGGGTRGYTF
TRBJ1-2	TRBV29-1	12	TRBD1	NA	TGCAGCGTTGCCGGGACAGGGTTCGGCTACACCTTC	CSVAGTGFGYTF
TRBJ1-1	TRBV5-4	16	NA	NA	TGTGCCAGCAGCTTGAATGATTGGTCGGTGAACACTGAAGCTTTCTTT	CASSLNDWSVNTEAFF
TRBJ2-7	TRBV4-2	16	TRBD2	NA	TGTGCCAGCAGCCAATCTAGCGGTAAGGCTTGGTACGAGCAGTACTTC	CASSQSSGKAWYEQYF
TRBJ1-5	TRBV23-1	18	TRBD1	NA	TGCGCCAGCAGTCAATCAATTGGGGGACAGGGGAAAGGGCAGCCCCAGCATTTT	CASSQSIGGQGKGQPQHF
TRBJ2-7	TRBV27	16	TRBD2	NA	TGTGCCAGCAGTCCCTCCTGGGGGGGAATCTCCTACGAGCAGTACTTC	CASSPSWGGISYEQYF
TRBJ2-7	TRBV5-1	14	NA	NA	TGCGCCAGCAGCTTGGCGACAGCGGGCTACGAGCAGTACTTC	CASSLATAGYEQYF
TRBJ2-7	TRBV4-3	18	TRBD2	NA	TGCGCCAGCAGCCAAGATGTAGCGGGAGCGGGGATAGCCTACGAGCAGTACTTC	CASSQDVAGAGIAYEQYF
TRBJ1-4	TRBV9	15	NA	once	TGTGCCAGCAGCGTAGGCGGGGGCCCAGGTGAAAAACTGTTTTTT	CASSVGGGPGEKLFF
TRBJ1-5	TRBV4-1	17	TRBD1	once	TGCGCCAGCAGTTACGAAGATGGGGGACAGTACCTCCGACCCCAGCATTTT	CASSYEDGGQYLRPQHF
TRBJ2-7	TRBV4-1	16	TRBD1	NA	TGCGCCAGCAGCCAAGATACAGGGACAGGGGCCTACGAGCAGTACTTC	CASSQDTGTGAYEQYF
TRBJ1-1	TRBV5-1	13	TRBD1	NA	TGCGCCAGCAGCTTCGGACAGGGGACTGAAGCTTTCTTT	CASSFGQGTEAFF
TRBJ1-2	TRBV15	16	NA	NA	TGTGCCACCAGCAGAGCAGGGGTGGAAATAGACTATGGCTACACCTTC	CATSRAGVEIDYGYTF
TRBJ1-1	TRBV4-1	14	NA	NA	TGCGCCAGCAGCCAACCTACAGCGAACACTGAAGCTTTCTTT	CASSQPTANTEAFF
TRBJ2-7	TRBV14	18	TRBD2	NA	TGTGCCAGCAGCCCTTACCTCCTAGCGGGAGTAGTCTCCTACGAGCAGTACTTC	CASSPYLLAGVVSYEQYF
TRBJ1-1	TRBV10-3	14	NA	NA	TGTGCCATCAGTGAGTCGTCCAGGGGTACTGAAGCTTTCTTT	CAISESSRGTEAFF
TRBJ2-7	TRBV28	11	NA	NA	TGTGCCAGCACCAACTACTACGAGCAGTACTTC	CASTNYYEQYF
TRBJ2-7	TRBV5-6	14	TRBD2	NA	TGTGCCAGCAGCTCCGGTCAGACTAGCGGGAATCAGTACTTC	CASSSGQTSGNQYF
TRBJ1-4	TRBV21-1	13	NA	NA	TGTGCCAGCGAAGGACAGATTAATGAAAAACTGTTTTTT	CASEGQINEKLFF
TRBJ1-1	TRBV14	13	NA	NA	TGTGCCAGCAGCCAAGTTCAGGGCACTGAAGCTTTCTTT	CASSQVQGTEAFF
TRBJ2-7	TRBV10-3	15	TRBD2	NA	TGTGCCATCAGTGAGTCACTAGCGGGAGTCGTCGAGCAGTACTTC	CAISESLAGVVEQYF
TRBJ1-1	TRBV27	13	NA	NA	TGTGCCAGCAGTTTATATGAGAGCACTGAAGCTTTCTTT	CASSLYESTEAFF
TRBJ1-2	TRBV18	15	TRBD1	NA	TGTGCCAGCTCACCAGGACAGGGGGCTAGCTATGGCTACACCTTC	CASSPGQGASYGYTF
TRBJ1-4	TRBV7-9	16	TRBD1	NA	TGTGCCAGCAGCTCAAGGGACAGGGGAGGTAATGAAAAACTGTTTTTT	CASSSRDRGGNEKLFF
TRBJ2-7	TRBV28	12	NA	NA	TGTGCCAGCGCCAGAGAGGCCTACGAGCAGTACTTC	CASAREAYEQYF
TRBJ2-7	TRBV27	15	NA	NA	TGTGCCAGCAGTTTAGGAGGTGCTTCGGGCTACGAGCAGTACTTC	CASSLGGASGYEQYF
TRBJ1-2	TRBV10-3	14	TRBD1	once	TGTGCCATCAGTGTTGGGACAGGGACCCGTGGCTACACCTTC	CAISVGTGTRGYTF
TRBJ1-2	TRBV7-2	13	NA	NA	TGTGCCAGCAGCTTAAAGCAGGGTCATGGCTACACCTTC	CASSLKQGHGYTF
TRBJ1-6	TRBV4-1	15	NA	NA	TGCGCCAGCAGCCCCAGACAGGAGCCTAATTCACCCCTCCACTTT	CASSPRQEPNSPLHF
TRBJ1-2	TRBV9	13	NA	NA	TGTGCCAGCAGCGCCCGCGGGGGCTATGGCTACACCTTC	CASSARGGYGYTF
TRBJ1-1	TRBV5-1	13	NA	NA	TGCGCCAGCAGCTTGCAGGGGTGGCCTGAAGCTTTCTTT	CASSLQGWPEAFF